This is a list of T cell receptor beta chains from one sample in a study of cytomegalovirus exposure and HLA in healthy donors. Clones were sequenced by immunoSEQ multiplex PCR, and TCRdb holds only the in-frame ones, with some missing. The sample lists more than 85,000 clones, approximately 71% occurring once. Sequenced material: PBMCs. These TCRs come from a male donor in good health and CMV-seropositive. Both conserved end residues are part of each CDR3. The D gene is left open where the match is weak. Rows may omit the clone size; those that give it use once, few, many or a size class.

>TRBV29-1|-|TRBJ2-2|-
CSVVAGRSAGELFF
TGCAGCGTTGTGGCGGGACGGTCTGCCGGGGAGCTGTTTTTT
>TRBV6-5|-|TRBJ2-6|-
CASSYTYGAGANVLTF
TGTGCCAGCAGTTACACCTACGGGGCTGGGGCCAACGTCCTGACTTTC
>TRBV15|-|TRBJ2-5|-
CATSRGQPQETQYF
TGTGCCACCAGCAGGGGACAACCCCAAGAGACCCAGTACTTC
>TRBV27|TRBD1|TRBJ2-5|-
CASSLSRRGVGTGGGETQYF
TGTGCCAGCAGTTTATCGAGACGAGGCGTCGGGACAGGGGGAGGGGAGACCCAGTACTTC
>TRBV10-3|TRBD2|TRBJ2-3|-
CAISEGTSGTDTQYF
TGTGCCATCAGTGAGGGGACTAGCGGCACAGATACGCAGTATTTT
>TRBV18|TRBD2|TRBJ2-1|few
CASSASWSGRNEQFF
TGTGCCAGCTCCGCCTCTTGGAGCGGGAGGAATGAGCAGTTCTTC
>TRBV29-1|TRBD2|TRBJ2-1|-
CSVGSGASSYNEQFF
TGCAGCGTTGGCAGCGGGGCTAGCTCCTACAATGAGCAGTTCTTC
>TRBV5-8|TRBD2|TRBJ2-5|-
CASSPGTRSMFGETQYF
TGTGCCAGCAGCCCCGGGACTAGGAGCATGTTTGGGGAGACCCAGTACTTC
>TRBV6-6|TRBD1|TRBJ1-2|-
CASSTPGQMIVGYTF
TGTGCCAGCAGTACCCCGGGACAGATGATTGTTGGCTACACCTTC
>TRBV28|TRBD1|TRBJ2-7|few
CASSLDRVREQYF
TGTGCCAGCAGTTTAGACAGGGTGAGAGAGCAGTACTTC
>TRBV30|-|TRBJ2-7|-
CAWAPGLAGLGQYF
TGTGCCTGGGCGCCGGGACTTGCTGGCCTCGGGCAGTACTTC
>TRBV5-1|-|TRBJ2-3|-
CASSLQIPSTDTQYF
TGCGCCAGCAGCCTACAGATACCTAGCACAGATACGCAGTATTTT
>TRBV18|TRBD2|TRBJ2-2|once
CASSPRSSGSGYTGELFF
TGTGCCAGCTCACCACGTTCAAGCGGGAGTGGGTACACCGGGGAGCTGTTTTTT
>TRBV9|-|TRBJ2-1|-
CAYARASRYNEQFF
TGTGCCTACGCGAGGGCTAGCCGATACAATGAGCAGTTCTTC
>TRBV7-7|-|TRBJ2-2|-
CASSLAGHTTGELVF
TGTGCCAGCAGCTTAGCGGGACATACCACCGGGGAGCTGGTTTTT
>TRBV19|-|TRBJ2-5|-
CASSIGQEPETQYF
TGTGCCAGTAGTATAGGACAGGAGCCTGAGACCCAGTACTTC
>TRBV5-6|TRBD2|TRBJ2-7|-
CASSSGTSLYEQYF
TGTGCCAGCAGCTCCGGGACTAGCCTCTACGAGCAGTACTTC
>TRBV5-4|-|TRBJ1-1|-
CASSLATPGTEAFF
TGTGCCAGCAGCTTGGCTACCCCCGGTACTGAAGCTTTCTTT
>TRBV5-1|-|TRBJ1-1|once
CASSPRPDRTTEAFF
TGCGCCAGCAGCCCCCGCCCCGACAGGACCACTGAAGCTTTCTTT
>TRBV7-2|-|TRBJ2-2|-
CASSLGQAGSTGELFF
TGTGCCAGCAGCTTAGGGCAAGCGGGTAGCACCGGGGAGCTGTTTTTT
>TRBV28|TRBD1|TRBJ1-4|-
CASTDRAFNEKLFF
TGTGCCAGCACTGACAGGGCCTTTAATGAAAAACTGTTTTTT
>TRBV19|-|TRBJ1-4|-
CASTPSGATNEKLFF
TGTGCCAGTACCCCATCGGGGGCAACTAATGAAAAACTGTTTTTT
>TRBV5-4|TRBD2|TRBJ2-3|-
CASSLSGRTADTQYF
TGTGCCAGCAGCCTGAGCGGGAGAACCGCAGATACGCAGTATTTT
>TRBV6-4|-|TRBJ1-5|few
CASALYSNQPQHF
TGTGCCTCCGCCCTATATAGCAATCAGCCCCAGCATTTT
>TRBV7-9|-|TRBJ1-1|-
CASSLHPGDTEAFF
TGTGCCAGCAGCTTACACCCAGGGGACACTGAAGCTTTCTTT
>TRBV29-1|TRBD2|TRBJ2-1|-
CSGGLAGGNEQFF
TGCAGCGGGGGACTAGCGGGAGGGAATGAGCAGTTCTTC
>TRBV30|-|TRBJ2-4|-
CAWSTHTQNIQYF
TGTGCCTGGAGCACGCATACACAAAACATTCAGTACTTC
>TRBV6-6|TRBD2|TRBJ2-1|-
CASSSSGNYNEQFF
TGTGCCAGCAGTTCAAGCGGGAACTACAATGAGCAGTTCTTC
>TRBV29-1|TRBD1|TRBJ1-4|-
CSVGRQGGEKLFF
TGCAGCGTTGGACGGCAGGGGGGTGAAAAACTGTTTTTT
>TRBV2|-|TRBJ1-6|-
CARTGTDNSPLHF
TGTGCCCGCACCGGGACTGATAATTCACCCCTCCACTTT
>TRBV19|TRBD1|TRBJ1-2|-
CASNPGTGDGYTF
TGTGCCAGTAACCCCGGGACAGGGGATGGCTACACCTTC
>TRBV15|-|TRBJ2-3|-
CATSSGSSTDTQYF
TGTGCCACCAGCAGCGGGAGCTCCACAGATACGCAGTATTTT
>TRBV28|-|TRBJ2-7|-
CASSPGGSITYEQYF
TGTGCCAGCAGTCCTGGGGGGTCCATAACCTACGAGCAGTACTTC
>TRBV19|-|TRBJ2-3|-
CASSIPTGTYTDTQYF
TGTGCCAGTAGTATCCCCACAGGAACCTACACAGATACGCAGTATTTT
>TRBV9|TRBD2|TRBJ2-5|few
CASSVVLTSGRDETQYF
TGTGCCAGCAGCGTAGTCCTGACTAGCGGGAGGGACGAGACCCAGTACTTC
>TRBV28|TRBD1|TRBJ2-7|many
CASSPGQGGAYEQYF
TGTGCCAGCAGTCCCGGACAGGGGGGTGCCTACGAGCAGTACTTC
>TRBV6-5|-|TRBJ2-1|-
CASTRGSSYNEQFF
TGTGCCAGCACACGGGGGAGCTCCTACAATGAGCAGTTCTTC
>TRBV6-1|TRBD2|TRBJ2-5|-
CASSDGLAVQETQYF
TGTGCCAGCAGTGACGGACTAGCCGTCCAAGAGACCCAGTACTTC
>TRBV5-1|TRBD2|TRBJ2-2|-
CASSLGTSGTVNTGELFF
TGCGCCAGCAGCTTGGGGACTAGCGGGACTGTGAACACCGGGGAGCTGTTTTTT
>TRBV5-1|-|TRBJ1-2|few
CASSLAAGPAYGYTF
TGCGCCAGCAGCTTGGCGGCAGGGCCCGCCTATGGCTACACCTTC
>TRBV4-2|-|TRBJ1-2|-
CASSQGGASSLNYGYTF
TGTGCCAGCAGCCAAGGCGGGGCTTCTAGTCTAAACTATGGCTACACCTTC
>TRBV30|-|TRBJ2-7|once
CAWSDRRGNEQYF
TGTGCCTGGAGCGATAGACGGGGGAACGAGCAGTACTTC
>TRBV7-2|-|TRBJ2-7|few
CASSFAPWRGSYEQYF
TGTGCCAGCAGCTTTGCTCCCTGGCGGGGCTCCTACGAGCAGTACTTC
>TRBV15|TRBD1|TRBJ1-1|-
CATWDRGRKAEAFF
TGTGCCACCTGGGACAGGGGGCGAAAGGCTGAAGCTTTCTTT
>TRBV7-9|TRBD1|TRBJ2-1|-
CASSGTAYNEQFF
TGTGCCAGCAGCGGGACAGCCTACAATGAGCAGTTCTTC
>TRBV7-9|-|TRBJ2-5|-
CASSPGLAGWHETQYF
TGTGCCAGCAGCCCGGGACTGGCGGGATGGCACGAGACCCAGTACTTC
>TRBV11-2|-|TRBJ1-3|once
CASSFQGYGNTIYF
TGTGCCAGCAGCTTCCAGGGGTATGGAAACACCATATATTTT
>TRBV6-6|-|TRBJ2-2|-
CASSYKRVDTTGELFF
TGTGCCAGCAGTTACAAGCGGGTGGATACCACCGGGGAGCTGTTTTTT
>TRBV7-2|TRBD1|TRBJ1-3|-
CASSLEKGARGNTIYF
TGTGCCAGCAGCTTAGAAAAGGGGGCTCGGGGAAACACCATATATTTT
>TRBV7-2|-|TRBJ2-5|few
CASSIQALPQETQYF
TGTGCCAGCAGTATACAGGCACTCCCGCAAGAGACCCAGTACTTC
>TRBV4-1|-|TRBJ2-7|-
CASSRMGGAYYEQYF
TGCGCCAGCAGCCGCATGGGGGGAGCCTACTACGAGCAGTACTTC
>TRBV6-5|-|TRBJ2-1|many
CASTPGVGSYNEQFF
TGTGCCAGCACCCCGGGGGTGGGCTCCTACAATGAGCAGTTCTTC
>TRBV6-1|TRBD1|TRBJ2-7|-
CASSKGQGYEQYF
TGTGCCAGCAGTAAGGGACAGGGCTACGAGCAGTACTTC
>TRBV6-1|-|TRBJ2-1|-
CATRLRGGGYNEQFF
TGTGCCACCCGGTTAAGAGGGGGAGGGTACAATGAGCAGTTCTTC
>TRBV6-6|-|TRBJ1-5|-
CASIFGGAGQPQHF
TGTGCCAGCATTTTTGGGGGGGCGGGTCAGCCCCAGCATTTT
>TRBV15|TRBD1|TRBJ2-1|-
CATSRAVGGIDEQFF
TGTGCCACCAGCAGAGCAGTAGGGGGCATAGATGAGCAGTTCTTC
>TRBV2|-|TRBJ1-6|few
CASSESGYNSPLHF
TGTGCCAGCAGTGAAAGCGGGTATAATTCACCCCTCCACTTT
>TRBV28|TRBD1|TRBJ2-1|-
CASSQQGWNEQFF
TGTGCCAGCAGTCAACAGGGGTGGAATGAGCAGTTCTTC
>TRBV4-1|TRBD2|TRBJ2-5|-
CASSQGGRLSGTQYF
TGCGCCAGCAGCCAAGGCGGGAGGCTTAGCGGGACCCAGTACTTC